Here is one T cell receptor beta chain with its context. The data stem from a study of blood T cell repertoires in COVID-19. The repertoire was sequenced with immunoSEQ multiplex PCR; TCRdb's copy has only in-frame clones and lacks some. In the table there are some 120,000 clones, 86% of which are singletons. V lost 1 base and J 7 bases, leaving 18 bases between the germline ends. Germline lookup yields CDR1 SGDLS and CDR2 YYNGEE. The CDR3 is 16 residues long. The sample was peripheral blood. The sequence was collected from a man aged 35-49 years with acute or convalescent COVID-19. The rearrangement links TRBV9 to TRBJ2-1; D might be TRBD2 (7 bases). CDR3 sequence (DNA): TGTGCCAGCAGCGTATGGGACGGGGGGCTGAGGAATGAGCAGTTCTTC. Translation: CASSVWDGGLRNEQFF.